This section outlines one T cell receptor (beta chain) sequence together with its context. The junction does not match germline at one end; this may be a read error. TCR beta cDNA was made from 400 to 500 ng total RNA with a constant-region primer. Generation of the TCR beta libraries relied on three nested multiplex PCR rounds using slightly modified ARM-PCR. Researchers ran the first two PCR rounds for roughly 11 cycles each with TRBV1-TRBV30 forward primers and a C-beta reverse primer. MiXCR, applied by TCRdb to the multiplex PCR reads, yields one record per CDR3 protein. In the table there are approximately 330,000 distinct CDR3 sequences, around three fifths of which are singletons. The source of the sample is a study of tumor-infiltrating lymphocytes in primary liver carcinoma. Turning to the study itself: Primary liver carcinomas in the patients were surgically resected. Tissue type made little difference to sample yields of roughly 3.65 to 8 million productive TCRbeta reads.

The CDR3 spans 17 residues. CDR1 and CDR2 (germline): SGHAT, FQNNGV. Unsorted whole blood served as the source of blood RNA, and germline DNA was extracted as well. This clonotype originated in a man aged 35 to 55 with primary liver carcinoma and hepatitis B virus infection. This sequence joins TRBV11-2 and TRBJ2-1; tentative D call: TRBD2 (5 bases). Sequencing was done on a sample of peripheral blood. The CDR3 sequence is CASSLSTHTREGNEQFF. The CDR3 bases are TGTGCCAGTAGCTTATCGACTCATACTCGAGAGGGAAATGAGCAGTTCTTC.